This entry describes one TCR beta chain. These data belong to a study of T cells in Graves' hyperthyroidism and ophthalmopathy. It was RNA transcripts that yielded the amplified TCR beta CDR3 regions. When the TCR CDR3 underwent first-round RT-PCR, the HTBI primer set was used. TCRdb re-called the multiplex PCR reads with MiXCR, one entry per CDR3 protein. The table has 700,000 to 850,000 distinct CDR3 sequences, just over 35% seen once. The CDR3 totals 20 residues. CDR1 is ENHRY and CDR2 is SYGVKD in the germline V gene. V lost 2 bases and J lost 2; bases outside the gene matches: 20. It was considered stable Graves' hyperthyroidism when ophthalmopathy did not progress within 18 months. Participants, patients aged 18 to 65, had newly diagnosed hyperthyroidism with a duration under 2 months. Lactation, pregnancy, other autoimmune disease or uncontrolled infection led to exclusion of patients.

This clonotype was obtained from a middle-aged woman with Graves' hyperthyroidism. The source material was blood. The chain uses TRBV10-3 and TRBJ2-7, with 8 nucleotides matching TRBD1. As DNA, the CDR3 is TGTGCCATCAGTGAGAAAGTGGACAGGGACGGGGACCGTTATGCCTACGAGCAGTACTTC. Encoded protein: CAISEKVDRDGDRYAYEQYF.